This paragraph covers one T cell receptor beta chain sequence. Amplified TCR beta CDR3 regions came from RNA transcripts. During a first-round RT-PCR of the TCR CDR3, the HTBI primer set was used. TCRdb used MiXCR to reprocess the multiplex PCR reads, holding one entry per CDR3 protein. Among approximately 420,000 distinct CDR3 sequences listed, roughly 15% were seen once. Researchers defined stable Graves' hyperthyroidism as no ophthalmopathy progression within 18 months. This entry comes from a study of T cells in Graves' hyperthyroidism and ophthalmopathy. The trim removed 6 bases at V and 0 bases at J, leaving 5 bases unmatched. The CDR3 runs to 17 residues. Looked up from germline, CDR1 is MNHNS and CDR2 is SASEGT.

The sequence was collected from a young woman with Graves' hyperthyroidism. The sequencing input was blood. The rearrangement uses TRBV6-1 and TRBJ2-6, with TRBD1 matching 10 bases. This CDR3 is CASRGQGTISGANVLTF. Written as DNA, the CDR3 is TGTGCCAGCAGGGGACAGGGGACGATCTCTGGGGCCAACGTCCTGACTTTC.